This TCR beta chain was captured in a study of cytomegalovirus exposure and HLA in healthy donors. Study results and caveats: Reportedly, HLA-A and HLA-B alleles of most subjects were accurately predicted from TCR beta. It is likely that the observed cluster of highly shared sequence variants was a sequencing artifact.

With respect to this clone: Antigen unknown.

13 Jbeta primers and 60 Vbeta primers were used for the PCR. Assay: immunoSEQ multiplex PCR; the TCRdb copy retains only in-frame clones and omits some. This sample has some 65,000 clones, with about 70% found just once. Trimming removed 3 bases at V and 2 bases at J, with 15 bases between. Germline CDR1 MGHRA, CDR2 YSYEKL. This CDR3 comprises 16 residues. Sequencing used PBMCs. The rearrangement joins TRBV4-1 to TRBJ2-3; possibly TRBD2 for D (5 bases). This receptor was taken from a woman in her 30s in good health and CMV-seronegative. The DNA of the CDR3 is TGCGCCAGCAGCCATCCGACTAACCCTAACACAGATACGCAGTATTTT. Translation: CASSHPTNPNTDTQYF.